These 23 T cell receptor beta chains originate from one sample sequenced in a study of human T cells and chemical hapten exposure. TCRdb itself ran the RACE reads through MiXCR, one entry per CDR3 protein. Of some 330,000 distinct CDR3 sequences in the sample, about 5.4% are singletons; the top ten hold over 7%. Regarding time point: pre-sensitization, week 0. Treatment reported: therapeutic diphenylcyclopropenone sensitization with weekly scalp DPC. This sample comprised whole blood, obtained in connection with sensitization to the hapten diphenylcyclopropenone (DPC). These receptors all stem from a woman aged 18 to 35 with alopecia areata. Some clones in this sample may be carry-over from other donors' samples.

The V call is TRBV29-1, the J call TRBJ2-1; the match to TRBD2 covers 14 bases. V was clipped by 6 bases and J by 6 bases; unmatched bases: 13. This CDR3 spans 17 amino acids. The V gene's germline CDR1 is SQVTM and CDR2 ANQGSEA. CDR3 residues: CSVTKPTGTSGGNEQFF. The CDR3 DNA reads TGCAGCGTCACCAAACCGACCGGGACTAGCGGGGGCAATGAGCAGTTCTTC.

This clonotype was counted at least ten times. This chain links TRBV11-2 with TRBJ2-1; D is undetermined. This CDR3 is 16 amino acids long. Trimming pared 2 bases from V and 1 base from J, leaving 12 bases between. The germline V gene has CDR1 SGHAT and CDR2 FQNNGV. CDR3 loop: CASSLNPRLSYNEQFF. Written as DNA, the CDR3 is TGTGCCAGCAGCTTAAATCCGAGGCTGTCCTACAATGAGCAGTTCTTC.

The chain is built from TRBV15 and TRBJ2-1; the D gene is possibly TRBD1 (5 bases). Germline CDR1 is LNHNV and CDR2 is YYDKDF (reference sequence). The germline V and J ends were trimmed by 0 bases and 4 bases, with 10 bases remaining between them. This CDR3 has 15 amino acids. The CDR3 loop is CATSRDLAGYNEQFF. The CDR3 nucleotides read TGTGCCACCAGCAGAGATCTGGCAGGGTACAATGAGCAGTTCTTC.

The table lists this clonotype with a few counts. This may be a read error, as it is one base from a much larger clone. The rearrangement links TRBV6-6 to TRBJ2-7; 7 nucleotides agree with TRBD1. J lost 3 bases, V lost 0 bases, and 5 bases had no gene match. The germline CDR1 and CDR2 sequences are MNHNY and SVGAGI (reference sequence). CDR3 size: 15 residues. The CDR3 spells CASSYSGTAVYEQYF. In DNA, the CDR3 is TGTGCCAGCAGTTACTCCGGGACAGCGGTCTACGAGCAGTACTTC.

The table lists this clonotype with many counts. The junction departs from germline at one end; a sequencing error may be responsible. J is TRBJ2-4 and V is TRBV7-2; 9 positions match TRBD2. The CDR3 has 11 amino acids. Germline CDR1 and CDR2: SGHTA and FQGNSA. DNA of the CDR3: TGTGCCAGCAGCCTAGCGGGGATTCAGTACTTC. Amino acid sequence: CASSLAGIQYF.

The CDR3 DNA reads as TGCAGCGTTGGGGAAGACAATCAGCCCCAGCATTTT. It specifies CSVGEDNQPQHF. V and J are TRBV29-1 and TRBJ1-5; no clear D gene. The CDR3 sequence is 12 residues long. Trimming left V 4 bases short and J 3 bases short, with 7 bases between. Germline V CDR1 and CDR2: SQVTM, ANQGSEA.

The chain carries TRBV7-2 and TRBJ2-3; D uncertain. From germline, CDR1 is SGHTA and CDR2 FQGNSA. The CDR3 spans 13 residues. V shed 8 bases and J shed 0 bases, with 9 bases lying between them. For the CDR3, the DNA is TGTGCCAGCGGATCCCGGAGCACAGATACGCAGTATTTT. This sequence encodes CASGSRSTDTQYF. Filled out from reference TRBV7-2 and TRBJ2-3, the complete variable domain reads GAGVSQSPSNKVTEKGKDVELRCDPISGHTALYWYRQSLGQGLEFLIYFQGNSAPDKSGLPSDRFSAERTGGSVSTLTIQRTQQEDSAVYLCASGSRSTDTQYFGPGTRLTVL.

The chain couples TRBV9 to TRBJ2-1; no definite D call. The germline CDR1 and CDR2 sequences are SGDLS and YYNGEE. The CDR3 has 15 amino acids. The ends were cut back, 2 bases at V and 2 bases at J, with 11 bases in the middle. The CDR3 nucleotides read TGTGCCAGCAGCGTTAGAGCCTCCACCTACAATGAGCAGTTCTTC. Protein sequence: CASSVRASTYNEQFF.

The J gene is TRBJ1-5, the V gene TRBV6-2 or TRBV6-3; unclear D gene. The CDR3 length is 14 residues. V was cut by 3 bases and J by 6 bases, with 12 bases left in between. From germline, CDR1 is MNHEY and CDR2 SVGEGT. CDR3: CASSYQVRGQPQHF. Written as DNA, the CDR3 is TGTGCCAGCAGTTATCAGGTCCGGGGTCAGCCCCAGCATTTT.

The rearrangement uses TRBV20-1 and TRBJ2-6; TRBD1 aligns across 7 bases. The germline V gene encodes CDR1 DFQATT and CDR2 SNEGSKA (reference sequence). V lost 3 bases, J lost 0 bases, and 11 bases stayed unmatched. The CDR3 length is 18 residues. The CDR3 reads CSASVTTGSSSGANVLTF. The CDR3 coding sequence is TGCAGTGCTAGCGTAACGACAGGGTCTAGCTCTGGGGCCAACGTCCTGACTTTC.

This clonotype has ten or more counts. CDR3 protein: CSVAETQGAGNTIYF. Written as DNA, the CDR3 is TGCAGCGTTGCAGAGACACAGGGGGCTGGAAACACCATATATTTT. The rearrangement uses TRBV29-1 and TRBJ1-3; TRBD1 agrees at 8 bases. Germline V CDR1 and CDR2: SQVTM, ANQGSEA. The CDR3 consists of 15 residues. V lost 4 bases to trimming and J lost 2 bases; unmatched junction nucleotides: 7.

At least ten counts were recorded for this clonotype. The chain has TRBV12-3 or TRBV12-4 and TRBJ2-3, with a weak D call TRBD1 (6 bases). This CDR3 is 18 amino acids long. Trimming took off 3 bases at V and 1 base at J, with 20 bases between the two ends. The CDR3 DNA reads TGTGCCAGCAGTTTGCCAGGGGTAGGGATTGGCCGCACAGATACGCAGTATTTT. Protein sequence: CASSLPGVGIGRTDTQYF.

This clonotype was counted between two and nine times. The rearrangement joins TRBV4-3 to TRBJ2-5; D may be TRBD1 or TRBD2 (5 bases each). CDR1 and CDR2 from the germline V gene are LGHNA and YSLEER. V was pared by 0 bases and J by 0 bases, with 8 bases between. The CDR3 has 15 residues. The CDR3 spells CASSQDWGHQETQYF. CDR3 nucleotides: TGCGCCAGCAGCCAAGATTGGGGACACCAAGAGACCCAGTACTTC.

The V call is TRBV18, the J call TRBJ1-1; D ambiguous. CDR1 and CDR2 (germline): KGHSH, LQKENI. V lost 2 bases, J lost 3 bases, and 13 bases lay in between. The CDR3 spans 15 residues. The CDR3 loop reads CASSPTGAWDTEAFF. The CDR3 DNA follows: TGTGCCAGCTCACCAACGGGCGCGTGGGACACTGAAGCTTTCTTT.

The rearrangement links TRBV6-5 to TRBJ2-2; D is unresolved. V lost 5 bases to trimming and J lost 6 bases, with 22 bases between them. The length of the CDR3 is 17 residues. Germline V gives CDR1 MNHEY, CDR2 SVGAGI. CDR3 in amino acids: CASSTGKTLPFSGELFF. The CDR3 DNA reads as TGTGCCAGCAGTACCGGCAAGACCCTCCCTTTCTCCGGGGAGCTGTTTTTT.

This clonotype was seen a few times. The chain carries TRBV7-9 and TRBJ2-1; 7 bases fit TRBD1. In germline, CDR1 is SEHNR, CDR2 FQNEAQ (reference sequence). The CDR3 has 14 residues. Germline trimming cut 5 bases from V and 7 bases from J; bases unmatched to any gene: 8. The CDR3 DNA sequence: TGTGCCAGCAGCCCAGGGGGTCCAGGGAATGAGCAGTTCTTC. It yields the protein CASSPGGPGNEQFF.

A few counts support this clonotype. The chain combines TRBV20-1 with TRBJ2-3, with 12 nucleotides matching TRBD2. Germline CDR1 and CDR2: DFQATT and SNEGSKA (reference sequence). This CDR3 contains 15 residues. J lost 5 bases, V lost 6 bases, and 9 bases had no gene match. CDR3 bases: TGCAGTGCACGTACCCCTAGCGGGGGGGGAGATACGCAGTATTTT. Amino acids: CSARTPSGGGDTQYF.

This clonotype was recorded only once. This sequence may be a read error, since a much larger clone differs from it by one base. This chain joins TRBV18 and TRBJ2-5; 9 nucleotides line up with TRBD1. Germline lookup yields CDR1 KGHSH and CDR2 LQKENI. The CDR3 has 14 residues. The CDR3 DNA reads as TGTGTCAGCTCCCCGAGGGACAGGGAAGAGACCCAGTACTTC. This gives the protein CVSSPRDREETQYF.

This clonotype was observed many times. The gene calls are TRBV4-2 and TRBJ2-1, with 9 bases that match TRBD1. This CDR3 has 19 amino acids. Unmatched junction bases numbered 13, after V lost 4 bases and J lost 0 bases. The germline V gene has CDR1 LGHNA and CDR2 YNFKEQ. The CDR3 loop reads CASSPADRGLSSSYNEQFF. CDR3 nucleotides: TGTGCCAGCAGCCCGGCGGACAGGGGTCTATCGAGCTCCTACAATGAGCAGTTCTTC.

This clonotype was seen a few times. This rearrangement joins TRBV20-1 to TRBJ2-3; 8 nucleotides align to TRBD2. The germline CDR1 and CDR2 sequences are DFQATT and SNEGSKA (reference sequence). The CDR3 has 14 amino acids. The CDR3: CSARAAGAPRTQYF. In DNA form, the CDR3 reads TGCAGCGCACGTGCAGCGGGGGCCCCGAGGACGCAGTATTTT.

This clonotype has ten or more counts. The V gene is TRBV12-3 or TRBV12-4, the J gene TRBJ1-2, with unresolved D. CDR3 size: 12 residues. The V and J ends lost 6 bases and 13 bases respectively, with 18 bases between them. CDR3 nucleotides: TGTGCCAGCAGCCTTATTCGCGTCTCCGTCACCTTC. Translation gives CASSLIRVSVTF.

Here the CDR3 reads CASSPVDQGAGNEKLFF. DNA for the CDR3: TGTGCCAGCAGCCCCGTCGACCAGGGGGCTGGTAATGAAAAACTGTTTTTT. The J gene is TRBJ1-4, the V gene TRBV28; 8 bases align to TRBD1. V was clipped by 6 bases and J by 4 bases; unmatched bases: 13. The CDR3 sequence is 17 residues long. CDR1 MDHEN and CDR2 SYDVKM come from the germline V gene.

In this sample, this clonotype turned up many times. This chain links TRBV6-5 with TRBJ1-5, with a tentative D call TRBD1 (6 bases). Germline V gives CDR1 MNHEY, CDR2 SVGAGI. V gave up 2 bases and J gave up 6 bases, with 8 bases separating them. The CDR3 spans 13 residues. CDR3: CASSYDRFQPQHF. The CDR3 nucleotides read TGTGCCAGCAGTTACGACAGGTTTCAGCCCCAGCATTTT.